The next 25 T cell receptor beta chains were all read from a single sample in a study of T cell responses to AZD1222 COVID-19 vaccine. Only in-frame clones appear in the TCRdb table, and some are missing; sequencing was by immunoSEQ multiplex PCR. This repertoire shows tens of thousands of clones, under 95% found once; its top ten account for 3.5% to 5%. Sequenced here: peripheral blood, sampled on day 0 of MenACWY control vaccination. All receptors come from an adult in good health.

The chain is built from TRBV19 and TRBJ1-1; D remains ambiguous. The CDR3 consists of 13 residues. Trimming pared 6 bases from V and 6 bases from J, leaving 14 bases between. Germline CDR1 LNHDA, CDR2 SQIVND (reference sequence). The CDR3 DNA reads TGTGCCAGTAGGACGGGCTTGGTCGCTGAAGCTTTCTTT. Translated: CASRTGLVAEAFF.

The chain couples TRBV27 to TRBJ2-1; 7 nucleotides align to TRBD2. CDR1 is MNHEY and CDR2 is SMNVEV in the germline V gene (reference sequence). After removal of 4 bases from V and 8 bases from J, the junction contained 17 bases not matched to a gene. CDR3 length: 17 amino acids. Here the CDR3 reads CASSSLLIAGPKDEQFF. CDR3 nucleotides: TGTGCCAGCAGTTCCCTCCTGATAGCGGGCCCCAAGGATGAGCAGTTCTTC.

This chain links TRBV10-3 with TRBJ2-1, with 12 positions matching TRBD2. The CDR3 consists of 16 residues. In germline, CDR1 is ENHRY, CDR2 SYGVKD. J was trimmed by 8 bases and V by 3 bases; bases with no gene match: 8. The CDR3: CAISDHTSGRFDEQFF. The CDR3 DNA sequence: TGTGCCATCAGTGACCACACTAGCGGGAGGTTCGATGAGCAGTTCTTC.

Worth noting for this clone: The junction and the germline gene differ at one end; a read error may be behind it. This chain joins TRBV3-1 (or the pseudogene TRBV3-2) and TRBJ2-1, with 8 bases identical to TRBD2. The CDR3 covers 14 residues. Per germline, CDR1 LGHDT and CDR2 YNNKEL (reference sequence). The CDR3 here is CASSPSVRGGIPLF. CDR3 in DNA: TGTGCCAGCAGCCCATCGGTCCGGGGGGGCATACCTCTCTTC.

The CDR3 sequence is CASSLPPKTHTSGKYNEQFF. Here the CDR3 DNA reads TGTGCCAGCAGCCTCCCCCCCAAAACCCACACTAGCGGTAAATACAATGAGCAGTTCTTC. The chain carries TRBV3-1 (or the pseudogene TRBV3-2) and TRBJ2-1; 8 bases are a match to TRBD2. This CDR3 is built from 20 residues. V was clipped by 4 bases and J by 4 bases; unmatched bases: 21. CDR1 and CDR2 (germline): LGHDT, YNNKEL (reference sequence).

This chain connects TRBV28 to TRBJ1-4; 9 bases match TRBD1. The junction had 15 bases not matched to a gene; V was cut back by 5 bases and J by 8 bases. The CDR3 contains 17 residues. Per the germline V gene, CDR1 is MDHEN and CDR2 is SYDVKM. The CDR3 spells CASSLAGQGTLREKLFF. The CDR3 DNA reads TGTGCCAGCAGTCTCGCGGGACAGGGAACCCTGAGGGAAAAACTGTTTTTT.

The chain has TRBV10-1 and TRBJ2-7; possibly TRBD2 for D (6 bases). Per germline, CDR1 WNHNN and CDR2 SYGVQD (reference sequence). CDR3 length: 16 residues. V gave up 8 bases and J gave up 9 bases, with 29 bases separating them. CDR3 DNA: TGCGCCAGCCCCACTTTGGCCGGGACTTGGAGGACGGGGCAGTACTTC. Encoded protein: CASPTLAGTWRTGQYF.

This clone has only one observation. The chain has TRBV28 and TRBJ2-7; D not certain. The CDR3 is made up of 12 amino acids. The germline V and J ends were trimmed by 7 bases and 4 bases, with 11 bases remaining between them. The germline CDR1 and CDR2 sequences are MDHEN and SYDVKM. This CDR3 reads CASTADEYEQYF. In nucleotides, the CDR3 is TGTGCCAGCACCGCCGACGAATACGAGCAGTACTTC. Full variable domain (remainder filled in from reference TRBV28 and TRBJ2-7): DVKVTQSSRYLVKRTGEKVFLECVQDMDHENMFWYRQDPGLGLRLIYFSYDVKMKEKGDIPEGYSVSREKKERFSLILESASTNQTSMYLCASTADEYEQYFGPGTRLTVT.

The CDR3 DNA is TGTGCCAGCACCCAGTGGACAATGAACACTGAAGCTTTCTTT. This codes for CASTQWTMNTEAFF. The chain uses TRBV2 and TRBJ1-1, with D possibly being TRBD1 (5 bases). This CDR3 is built from 14 residues. V was pared by 7 bases and J by 0 bases, with 12 bases between. CDR1 SNHLY and CDR2 FYNNEI come from the germline V gene.

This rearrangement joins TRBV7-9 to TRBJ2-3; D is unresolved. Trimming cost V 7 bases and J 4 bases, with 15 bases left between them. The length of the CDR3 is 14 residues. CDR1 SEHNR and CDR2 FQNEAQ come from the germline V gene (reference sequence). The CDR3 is CASILNNGPDTQYF. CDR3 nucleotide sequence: TGTGCCAGCATACTCAACAACGGACCAGATACGCAGTATTTT.

CDR3 DNA: TGCGCCAGCAGCCCGACAGACAGCACCCCGACTGAAGCTTTCTTT. It specifies CASSPTDSTPTEAFF. The chain links TRBV4-1 to TRBJ1-1; a weak D match, TRBD1 (5 bases). Trimming stripped 4 bases from V and 5 bases from J, with 17 bases between. The CDR3 length is 15 residues. CDR1 and CDR2 (germline): MGHRA, YSYEKL.

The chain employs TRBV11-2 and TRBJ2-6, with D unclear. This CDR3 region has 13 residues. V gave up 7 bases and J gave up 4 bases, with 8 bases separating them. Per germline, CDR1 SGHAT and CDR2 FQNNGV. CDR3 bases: TGTGCCAGCACCCTCTGGGGGGCCAACGTCCTGACTTTC. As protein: CASTLWGANVLTF.

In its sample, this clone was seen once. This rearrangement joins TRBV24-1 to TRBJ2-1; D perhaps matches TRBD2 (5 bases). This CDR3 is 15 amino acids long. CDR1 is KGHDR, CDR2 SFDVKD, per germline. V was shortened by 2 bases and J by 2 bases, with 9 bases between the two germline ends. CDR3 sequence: CATSDSRGTYNEQFF. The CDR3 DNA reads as TGTGCCACCAGTGATTCCCGGGGAACCTACAATGAGCAGTTCTTC.

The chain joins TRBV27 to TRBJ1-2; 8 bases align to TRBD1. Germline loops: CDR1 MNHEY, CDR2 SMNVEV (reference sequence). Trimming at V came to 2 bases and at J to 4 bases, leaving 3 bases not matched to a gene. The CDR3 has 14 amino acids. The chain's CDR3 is CASSLGQGIYGYTF. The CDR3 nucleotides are TGTGCCAGCAGTTTAGGACAGGGTATCTATGGCTACACCTTC.

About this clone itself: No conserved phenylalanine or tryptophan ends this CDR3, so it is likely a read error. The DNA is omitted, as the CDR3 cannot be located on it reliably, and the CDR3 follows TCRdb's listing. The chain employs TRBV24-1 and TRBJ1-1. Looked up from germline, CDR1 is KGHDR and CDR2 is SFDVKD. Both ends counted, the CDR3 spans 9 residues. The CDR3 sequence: CATSDPPSV.

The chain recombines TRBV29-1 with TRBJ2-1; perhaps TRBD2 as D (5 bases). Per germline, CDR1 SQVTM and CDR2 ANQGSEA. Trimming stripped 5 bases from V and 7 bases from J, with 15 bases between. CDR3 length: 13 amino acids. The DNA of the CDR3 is TGCAGCGTTCCAGCGGTTGTGGGGAATGAGCAGTTCTTC. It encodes CSVPAVVGNEQFF.

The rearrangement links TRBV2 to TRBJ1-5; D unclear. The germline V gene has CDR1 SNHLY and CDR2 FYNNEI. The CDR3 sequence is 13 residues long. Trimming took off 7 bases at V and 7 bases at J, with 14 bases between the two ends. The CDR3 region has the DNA TGTGCCAGCACCCCTGGAGCGAGGCAGCCCCAGCATTTT. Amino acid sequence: CASTPGARQPQHF.

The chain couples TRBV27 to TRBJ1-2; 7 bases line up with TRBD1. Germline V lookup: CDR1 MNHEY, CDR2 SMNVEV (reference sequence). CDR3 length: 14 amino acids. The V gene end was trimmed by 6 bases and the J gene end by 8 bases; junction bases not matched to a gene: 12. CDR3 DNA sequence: TGTGCCAGCAGACAAACTGGGACAGCGGGCGGCTACACCTTC. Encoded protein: CASRQTGTAGGYTF.

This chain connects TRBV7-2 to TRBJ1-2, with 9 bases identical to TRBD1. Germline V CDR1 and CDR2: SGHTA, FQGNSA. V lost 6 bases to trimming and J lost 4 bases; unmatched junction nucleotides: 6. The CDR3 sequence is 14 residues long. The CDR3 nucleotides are TGTGCCAGCAGGGGCGGGACAGGGTTCTATGGCTACACCTTC. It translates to CASRGGTGFYGYTF.

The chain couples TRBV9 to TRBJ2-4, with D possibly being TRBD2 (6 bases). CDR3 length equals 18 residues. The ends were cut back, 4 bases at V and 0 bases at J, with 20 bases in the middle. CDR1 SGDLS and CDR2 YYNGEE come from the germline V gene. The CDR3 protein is CASSSNPGGTLAKNIQYF. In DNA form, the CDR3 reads TGTGCCAGCAGCTCAAACCCAGGAGGGACGCTAGCCAAAAACATTCAGTACTTC.

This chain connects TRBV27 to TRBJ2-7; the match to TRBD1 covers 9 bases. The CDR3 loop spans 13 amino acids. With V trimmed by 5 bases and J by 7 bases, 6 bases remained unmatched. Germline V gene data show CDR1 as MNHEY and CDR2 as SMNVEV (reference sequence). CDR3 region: CASSRGQGNEQYF. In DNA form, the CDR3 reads TGTGCCAGCAGTAGAGGACAGGGGAATGAGCAGTACTTC.

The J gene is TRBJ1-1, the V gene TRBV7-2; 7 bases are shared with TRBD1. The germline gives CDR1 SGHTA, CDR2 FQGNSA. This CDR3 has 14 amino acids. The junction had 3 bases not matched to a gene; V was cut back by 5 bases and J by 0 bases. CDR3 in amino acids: CASSLGTVNTEAFF. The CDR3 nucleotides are TGTGCCAGCAGCCTCGGGACAGTGAACACTGAAGCTTTCTTT. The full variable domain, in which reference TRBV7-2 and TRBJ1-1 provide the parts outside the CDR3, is GAGVSQSPSNKVTEKGKDVELRCDPISGHTALYWYRQSLGQGLEFLIYFQGNSAPDKSGLPSDRFSAERTGGSVSTLTIQRTQQEDSAVYLCASSLGTVNTEAFFGQGTRLTVV.

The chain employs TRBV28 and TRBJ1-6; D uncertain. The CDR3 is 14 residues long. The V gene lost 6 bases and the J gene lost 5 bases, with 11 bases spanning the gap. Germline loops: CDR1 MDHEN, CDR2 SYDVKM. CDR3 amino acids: CASRRDTNNSPLHF. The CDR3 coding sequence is TGTGCCAGCAGGCGCGACACCAATAATTCACCCCTCCACTTT.

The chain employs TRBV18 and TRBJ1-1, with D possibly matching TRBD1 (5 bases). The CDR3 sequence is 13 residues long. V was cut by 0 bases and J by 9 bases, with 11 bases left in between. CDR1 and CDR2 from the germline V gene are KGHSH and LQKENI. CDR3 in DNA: TGTGCCAGCTCACCACCCGTCAGGGACCAAGCTTTCTTT. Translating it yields CASSPPVRDQAFF.

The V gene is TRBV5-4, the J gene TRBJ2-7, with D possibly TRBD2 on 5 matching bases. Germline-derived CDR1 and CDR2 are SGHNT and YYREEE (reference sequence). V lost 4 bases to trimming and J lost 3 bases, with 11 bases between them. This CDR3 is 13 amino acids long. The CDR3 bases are TGTGCCAGCAGCGATGACTACTTCTACGAGCAGTACTTC. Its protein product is CASSDDYFYEQYF. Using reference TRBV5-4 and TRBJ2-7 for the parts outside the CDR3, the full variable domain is ETGVTQSPTHLIKTRGQQVTLRCSSQSGHNTVSWYQQALGQGPQFIFQYYREEENGRGNFPPRFSGLQFPNYSSELNVNALELDDSALYLCASSDDYFYEQYFGPGTRLTVT.